The subject of this entry is one TCR beta chain. This clonotype was observed a few times. Its antigen specificity is not known. Per-base quality was not reported, and no clone a single base away is much larger than it. The germline V gene yields KGHDR for CDR1 and SFDVKD for CDR2. The CDR3 runs 11 residues from the cysteine to the phenylalanine. CDR3 DNA only is kept here, 33 bases in frame from base 1. The trim is 11 bases for V and 10 bases for J, with a gap of 11 bases between the germline ends. The data were obtained in a study of CD8+CD57+ T cells in acquired aplastic anemia (dated by TCRdb to the late 2010s). Study-wide context: DNA extracted from sorted CD4+ and CD8+ cells had a mean of around 3 ug, with a range of roughly 0.2 to 30 ug. Mean read counts for healthy donor samples were about 10 million for CD4+ cells and 11.0 million for CD8+ cells. Broad study findings and their caveats: No significant difference in CD8+ Simpson's diversity was found between patients and healthy controls (P=0.060). Roughly 30 CD8+ CDR3 sequences were found to be shared between patients and controls, but these sequences appeared to be highly expressed in patients and within the immunodominant clones of the patients.

Profiling of TCR beta VDJ combinations and CDR3 sequences used genomic DNA as the template. An Illumina HiSeq 2000 was used for TCR repertoire sequencing. The study's own analysis went as follows. Repertoire assessment relied on Simpson's diversity index, CDR3 size and DJ length profiles, and TRBV/TRBJ rearrangement plots. Whichever DNA sequence was most abundant in the deep sequencing data was defined as the immunodominant clone. CDR3 amino acid sequences were checked for sharing across subjects and were also compared against the VDJdb database and published repertoires. The public reads were reprocessed in TCRdb via fastp at Q25 and MiXCR, keeping in-frame beta chains. Each entry merges the rows of one CDR3 protein and shows their most common DNA and genes. These V and J calls are TCRdb output, not the study's own analysis. This sample is represented by approximately 32,000 distinct CDR3 sequences; 75% to 85% of them were singletons. The top ten clonotypes cover approximately 22% of the sample.

In the study, sorted CD4+ and CD8+ blood T cells from patients with severe aplastic anemia and from healthy subjects underwent deep sequencing of TCR repertoires. Ficoll-Paque density gradient centrifugation was used to isolate peripheral blood mononuclear cells. Before DNA was extracted, CD4+ and CD8+ T cells were sorted using either FACS or magnetic beads. The chain links TRBV24-1 with TRBJ1-6; D gene: possibly TRBD1, on 5 matching bases. The sequencing input was sorted CD4+, CD8+, or CD8+CD57+ T cells (not recorded which) from PBMCs. This clonotype was obtained from a human donor in good health, serving as a control. The CDR3: CAISGYSPLHF. The DNA sequence follows: TGTGCCATCTCAGGGTACTCACCCCTCCACTTT.